This T cell receptor beta chain came from a study of CD8+ T cells in alopecia areata. Study findings and constraints: Under tofacitinib, fewer expanded CD8+ clones appeared among the top 100 scalp clones. Tofacitinib did not eliminate many expanded lesional clones from scalp or blood.

Treatment here: oral pan-JAK inhibitor, 5-10 mg twice daily. Alopecia areata patients provided lesional scalp punch biopsies and peripheral blood. cDNA serving as the sequencing template came from extracted, reverse transcribed RNA. Assay: immunoSEQ multiplex PCR; the TCRdb copy retains only in-frame clones and omits some. Of 150,000 to 200,000 clones listed, less than 65% are singletons. The CDR3 extends over 13 amino acids. Germline V gives CDR1 GTSNPN, CDR2 SVGIG (reference sequence). V shed 2 bases and J shed 7 bases, with 12 bases lying between them. The sample holds one count of this clone. Its antigen is as yet unknown.

Specimen: CD4+ T cells sorted from blood, collected at week 24, from a patient treated with tofacitinib. The sequence was collected from a human donor with alopecia areata. This chain joins TRBV30 and TRBJ1-5, with D hard to call. The DNA of the CDR3 is TGTGCCTGGAGTCCTCGAAGGGAGCAGCCCCAGCATTTT. Encoded protein: CAWSPRREQPQHF.